This T cell receptor beta chain is drawn from a study of blood T cell repertoires in COVID-19. Germline V CDR1 and CDR2: LGHNA, YSLEER. The length of the CDR3 is 15 residues. The V and J ends lost 4 bases and 1 base respectively, with 10 bases between them. Source study methods: Reference gene primers were amplified, and this amplification served to estimate nucleated cell counts. Sequencing used immunoSEQ multiplex PCR; TCRdb keeps in-frame clones, though not all of them. V and J calls and clone size are given by that table; D and trimming were obtained from the DNA. The table includes around 120,000 clones, around 88% detected once. This clone was recorded only once.

The sequenced material came from peripheral blood. The source is an elderly man with active or convalescent COVID-19. The genes are TRBV4-3 and TRBJ2-2, with D perhaps matching TRBD2 (6 bases). Written as DNA, the CDR3 is TGCGCCAGCAGCCTGCTAGCGCGGAACACCGGGGAGCTGTTTTTT. This translates into CASSLLARNTGELFF.